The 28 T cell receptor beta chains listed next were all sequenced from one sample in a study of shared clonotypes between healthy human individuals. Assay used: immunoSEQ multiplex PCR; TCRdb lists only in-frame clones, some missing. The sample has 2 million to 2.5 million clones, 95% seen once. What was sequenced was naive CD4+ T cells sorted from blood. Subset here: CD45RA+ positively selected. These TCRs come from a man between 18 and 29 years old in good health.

CDR3 DNA: TGTGCCAGCAGCTTAGTCGTGGGGGTGAACACTGAAGCTTTCTTT. Translating it yields CASSLVVGVNTEAFF. This sequence joins TRBV7-8 and TRBJ1-1, with D possibly TRBD1 on 5 matching bases. The germline gives CDR1 SGHVS, CDR2 FQNEAQ. The CDR3 contains 15 residues. Trimming left V 1 base short and J 0 bases short, with 9 bases between. Full variable domain (rest looked up from reference TRBV7-8 and TRBJ1-1): GAGVSQSPRYKVAKRGQDVALRCDPISGHVSLFWYQQALGQGPEFLTYFQNEAQLDKSGLPSDRFFAERPEGSVSTLKIQRTQQEDSAVYLCASSLVVGVNTEAFFGQGTRLTVV.

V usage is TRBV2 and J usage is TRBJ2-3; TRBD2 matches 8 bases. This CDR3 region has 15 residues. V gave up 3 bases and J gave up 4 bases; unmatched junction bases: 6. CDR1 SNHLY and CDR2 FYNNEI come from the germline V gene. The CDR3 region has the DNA TGTGCCAGCAGTGACTGGCGGGGGGAGGCAGATACGCAGTATTTT. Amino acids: CASSDWRGEADTQYF.

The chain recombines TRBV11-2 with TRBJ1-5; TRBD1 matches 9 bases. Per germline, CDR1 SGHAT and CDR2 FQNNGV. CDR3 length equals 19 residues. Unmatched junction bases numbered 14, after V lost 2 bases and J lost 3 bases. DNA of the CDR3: TGTGCCAGCAGCTTATGGCCCCAAGGGGGACAGGGCGACAATCAGCCCCAGCATTTT. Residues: CASSLWPQGGQGDNQPQHF.

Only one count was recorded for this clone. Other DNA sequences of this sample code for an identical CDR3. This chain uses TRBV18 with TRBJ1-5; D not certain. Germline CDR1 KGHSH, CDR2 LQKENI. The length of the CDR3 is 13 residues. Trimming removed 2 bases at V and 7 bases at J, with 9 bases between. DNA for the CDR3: TGTGCCAGCTCACCAGATGGGTCCCAGCCCCAGCATTTT. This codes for CASSPDGSQPQHF.

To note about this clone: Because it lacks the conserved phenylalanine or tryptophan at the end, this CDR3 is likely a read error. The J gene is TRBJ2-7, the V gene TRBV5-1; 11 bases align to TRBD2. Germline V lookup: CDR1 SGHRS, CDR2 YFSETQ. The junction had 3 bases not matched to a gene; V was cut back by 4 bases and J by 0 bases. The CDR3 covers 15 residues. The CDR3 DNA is TGCGCCAGCAGCCGAGGGACTAGCGGCTCCTACGAGCAGTACCTC. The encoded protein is CASSRGTSGSYEQYL.

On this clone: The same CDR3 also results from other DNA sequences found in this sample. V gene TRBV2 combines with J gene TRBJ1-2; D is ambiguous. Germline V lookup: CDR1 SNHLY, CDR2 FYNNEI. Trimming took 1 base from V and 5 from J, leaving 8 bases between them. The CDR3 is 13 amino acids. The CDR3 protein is CASSEGQTYGYTF. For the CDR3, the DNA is TGTGCCAGCAGTGAAGGACAAACATATGGCTACACCTTC.

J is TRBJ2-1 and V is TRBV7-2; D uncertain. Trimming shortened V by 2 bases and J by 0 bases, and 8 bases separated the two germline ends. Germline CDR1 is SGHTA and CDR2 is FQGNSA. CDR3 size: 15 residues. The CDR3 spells CASSLRLNSYNEQFF. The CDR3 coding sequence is TGTGCCAGCAGCTTACGTTTAAACTCCTACAATGAGCAGTTCTTC.

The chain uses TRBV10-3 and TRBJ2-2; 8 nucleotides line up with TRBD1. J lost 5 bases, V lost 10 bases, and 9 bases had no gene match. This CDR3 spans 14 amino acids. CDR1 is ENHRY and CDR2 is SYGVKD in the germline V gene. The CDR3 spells CATSGRGQTGELFF. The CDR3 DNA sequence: TGTGCCACATCTGGCAGGGGGCAAACCGGGGAGCTGTTTTTT.

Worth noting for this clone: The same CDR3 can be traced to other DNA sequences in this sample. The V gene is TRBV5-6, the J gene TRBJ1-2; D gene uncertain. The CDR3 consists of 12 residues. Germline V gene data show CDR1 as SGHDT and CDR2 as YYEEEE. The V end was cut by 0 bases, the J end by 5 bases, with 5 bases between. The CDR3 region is CASSLAGYGYTF. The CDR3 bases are TGTGCCAGCAGCTTGGCTGGGTATGGCTACACCTTC.

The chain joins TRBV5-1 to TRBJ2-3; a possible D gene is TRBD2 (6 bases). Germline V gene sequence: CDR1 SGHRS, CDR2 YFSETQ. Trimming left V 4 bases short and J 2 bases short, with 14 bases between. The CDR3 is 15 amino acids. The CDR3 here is CASSAGTLYTDTQYF. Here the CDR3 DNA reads TGCGCCAGCAGCGCGGGGACGCTATACACAGATACGCAGTATTTT. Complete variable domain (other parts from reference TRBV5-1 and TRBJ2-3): KAGVTQTPRYLIKTRGQQVTLSCSPISGHRSVSWYQQTPGQGLQFLFEYFSETQRNKGNFPGRFSGRQFSNSRSEMNVSTLELGDSALYLCASSAGTLYTDTQYFGPGTRLTVL.

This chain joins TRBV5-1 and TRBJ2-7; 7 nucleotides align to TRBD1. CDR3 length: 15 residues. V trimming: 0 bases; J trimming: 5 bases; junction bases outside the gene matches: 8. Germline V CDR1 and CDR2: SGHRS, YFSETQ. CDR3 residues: CASSLVPRGNDEQYF. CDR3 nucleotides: TGCGCCAGCAGCTTGGTTCCCAGGGGGAACGACGAGCAGTACTTC.

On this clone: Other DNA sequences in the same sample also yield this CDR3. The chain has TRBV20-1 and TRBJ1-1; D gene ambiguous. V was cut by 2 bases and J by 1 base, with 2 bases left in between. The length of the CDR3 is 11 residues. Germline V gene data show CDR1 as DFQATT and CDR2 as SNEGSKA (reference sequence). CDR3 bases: TGCAGTGCTAGATCGAACACTGAAGCTTTCTTT. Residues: CSARSNTEAFF.

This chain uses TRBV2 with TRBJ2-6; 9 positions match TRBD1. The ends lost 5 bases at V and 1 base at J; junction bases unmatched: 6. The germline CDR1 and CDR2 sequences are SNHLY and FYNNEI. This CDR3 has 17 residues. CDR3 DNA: TGTGCCAGCAGTTCGGACAGGGGCCCTTCTGGGGCCAACGTCCTGACTTTC. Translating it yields CASSSDRGPSGANVLTF.

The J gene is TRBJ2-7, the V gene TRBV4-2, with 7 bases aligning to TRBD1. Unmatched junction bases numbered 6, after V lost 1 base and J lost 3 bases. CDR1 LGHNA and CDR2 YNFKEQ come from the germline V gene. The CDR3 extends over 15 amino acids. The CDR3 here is CASSQVPGQNYEQYF. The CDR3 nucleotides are TGTGCCAGCAGCCAAGTCCCGGGACAGAACTACGAGCAGTACTTC.

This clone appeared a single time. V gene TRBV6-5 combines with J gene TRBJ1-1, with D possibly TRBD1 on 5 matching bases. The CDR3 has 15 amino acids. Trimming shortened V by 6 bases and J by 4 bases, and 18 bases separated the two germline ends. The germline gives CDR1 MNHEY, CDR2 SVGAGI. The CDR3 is CASRTVQGMTTEAFF. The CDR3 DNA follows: TGTGCCAGCAGAACCGTTCAGGGTATGACCACTGAAGCTTTCTTT.

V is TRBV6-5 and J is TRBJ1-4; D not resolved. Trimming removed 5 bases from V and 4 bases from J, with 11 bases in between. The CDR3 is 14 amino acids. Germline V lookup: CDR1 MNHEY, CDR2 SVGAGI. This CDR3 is CASSPVSVNEKLFF. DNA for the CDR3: TGTGCCAGCAGTCCCGTCTCTGTTAATGAAAAACTGTTTTTT.

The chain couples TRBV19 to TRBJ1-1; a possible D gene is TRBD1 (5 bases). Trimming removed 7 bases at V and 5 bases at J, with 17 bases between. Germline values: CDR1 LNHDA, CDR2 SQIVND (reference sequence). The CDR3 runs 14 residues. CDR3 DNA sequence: TGTGCCAGTACCACGACCCGGGGGGGAACTGAAGCTTTCTTT. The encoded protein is CASTTTRGGTEAFF.

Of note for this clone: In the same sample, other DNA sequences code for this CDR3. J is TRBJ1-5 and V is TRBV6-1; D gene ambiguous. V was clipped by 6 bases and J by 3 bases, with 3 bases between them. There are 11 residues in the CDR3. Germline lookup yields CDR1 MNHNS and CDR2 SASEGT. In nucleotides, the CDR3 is TGTGCCAGCAGGTCCAATCAGCCCCAGCATTTT. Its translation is CASRSNQPQHF.

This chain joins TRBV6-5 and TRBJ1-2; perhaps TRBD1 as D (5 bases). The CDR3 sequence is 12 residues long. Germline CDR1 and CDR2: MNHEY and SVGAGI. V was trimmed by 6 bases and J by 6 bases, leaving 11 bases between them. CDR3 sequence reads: CASSRVGDGYTF. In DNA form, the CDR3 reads TGTGCCAGCAGCCGAGTAGGGGATGGCTACACCTTC.

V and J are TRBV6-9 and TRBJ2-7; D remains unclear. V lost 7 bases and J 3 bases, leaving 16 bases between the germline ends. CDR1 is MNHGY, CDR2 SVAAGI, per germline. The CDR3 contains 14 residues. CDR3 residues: CASTTGPTIYEQYF. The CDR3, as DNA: TGTGCCAGCACCACGGGTCCAACAATCTACGAGCAGTACTTC.

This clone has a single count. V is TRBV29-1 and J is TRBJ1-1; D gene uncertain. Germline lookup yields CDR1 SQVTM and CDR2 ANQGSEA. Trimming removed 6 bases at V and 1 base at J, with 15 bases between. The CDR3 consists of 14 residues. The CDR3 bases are TGCAGCGTCCAAAGGGCGGCTGGGAACACTGAAGCTTTCTTT. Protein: CSVQRAAGNTEAFF.

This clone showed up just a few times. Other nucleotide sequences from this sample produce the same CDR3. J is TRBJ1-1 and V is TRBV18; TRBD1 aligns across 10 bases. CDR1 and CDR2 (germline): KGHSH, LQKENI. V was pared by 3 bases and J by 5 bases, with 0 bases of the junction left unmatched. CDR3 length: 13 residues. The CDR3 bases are TGTGCCAGCTCACCGGGACAGGGGACTGAAGCTTTCTTT. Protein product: CASSPGQGTEAFF.

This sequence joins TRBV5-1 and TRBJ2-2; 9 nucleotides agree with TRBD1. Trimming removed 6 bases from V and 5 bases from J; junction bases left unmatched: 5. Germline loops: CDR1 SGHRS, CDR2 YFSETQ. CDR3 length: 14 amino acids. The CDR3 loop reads CASTKTGGTGELFF. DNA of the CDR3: TGCGCCAGCACCAAGACAGGGGGGACCGGGGAGCTGTTTTTT.

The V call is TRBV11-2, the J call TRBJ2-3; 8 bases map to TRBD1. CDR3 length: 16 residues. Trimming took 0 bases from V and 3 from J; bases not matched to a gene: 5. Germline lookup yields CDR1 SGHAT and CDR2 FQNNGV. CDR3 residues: CASSLEGRGQTDTQYF. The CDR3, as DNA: TGTGCCAGCAGCTTAGAGGGCAGGGGGCAAACAGATACGCAGTATTTT.

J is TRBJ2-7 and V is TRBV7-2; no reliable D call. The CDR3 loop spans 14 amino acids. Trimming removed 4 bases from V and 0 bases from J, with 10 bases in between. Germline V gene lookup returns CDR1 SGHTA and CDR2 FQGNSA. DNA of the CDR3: TGTGCCAGCAGCTCGAGCAGGAGCTCCTACGAGCAGTACTTC. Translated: CASSSSRSSYEQYF. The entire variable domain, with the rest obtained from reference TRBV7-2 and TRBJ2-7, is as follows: GAGVSQSPSNKVTEKGKDVELRCDPISGHTALYWYRQSLGQGLEFLIYFQGNSAPDKSGLPSDRFSAERTGGSVSTLTIQRTQQEDSAVYLCASSSSRSSYEQYFGPGTRLTVT.

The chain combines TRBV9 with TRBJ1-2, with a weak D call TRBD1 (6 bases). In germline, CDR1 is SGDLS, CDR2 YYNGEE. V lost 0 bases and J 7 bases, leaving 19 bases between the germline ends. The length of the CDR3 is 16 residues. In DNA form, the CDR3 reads TGTGCCAGCAGCGTAGATCTTGAGCGGGGGGCGCTTGGCTACACCTTC. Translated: CASSVDLERGALGYTF.

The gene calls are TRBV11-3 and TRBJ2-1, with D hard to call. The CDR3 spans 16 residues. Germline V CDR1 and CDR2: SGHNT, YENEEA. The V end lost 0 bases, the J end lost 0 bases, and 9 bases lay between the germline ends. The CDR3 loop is CASSLDSSYSYNEQFF. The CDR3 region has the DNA TGTGCCAGCAGCTTAGATAGTAGTTACTCCTACAATGAGCAGTTCTTC.

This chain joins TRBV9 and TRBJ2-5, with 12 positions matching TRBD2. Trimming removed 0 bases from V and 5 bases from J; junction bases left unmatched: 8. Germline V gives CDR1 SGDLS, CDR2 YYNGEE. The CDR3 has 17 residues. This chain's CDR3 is CASSVAPSGGVRETQYF. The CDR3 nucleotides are TGTGCCAGCAGCGTAGCGCCTAGCGGGGGGGTACGTGAGACCCAGTACTTC.